This T cell receptor (beta chain) stems from a study of shared T cell receptors in the human thymus. Some clones are missing from TCRdb's copy, which holds only in-frame ones; the method was immunoSEQ multiplex PCR. The sample has almost 550,000 clones, 75% to 80% seen once. Losses at the gene ends were 5 bases for V and 2 bases for J; bases not matched to a gene: 3. The CDR3 has 14 residues. Germline CDR1 SGHDT, CDR2 YYEEEE. A further study also used this sample, focusing on human thymus T cells. That source reports: Thymic and blood repertoires seemed to favor certain V and J genes.

The sample comprised thymocytes. This TCR was sampled from a boy under two years old with a congenital heart defect. The V gene is TRBV5-6, the J gene TRBJ2-5, with 10 bases fitting TRBD2. The CDR3 protein is CASRTSGEQETQYF. CDR3 nucleotide sequence: TGTGCCAGCAGAACTAGCGGGGAGCAAGAGACCCAGTACTTC.